The sequence of this TCR beta chain was determined in a study of cytomegalovirus exposure and HLA in healthy donors. The CDR3 sequence is 14 residues long. Germline V gene data show CDR1 as ENHRY and CDR2 as SYGVKD. V shed 3 bases and J shed 3 bases, with 12 bases lying between them. The study, taken as a whole, reports: In a later analysis, parvovirus B19, influenza, CMV and Epstein-Barr virus appeared linked to several top co-occurrence clusters. The authors considered a cluster of highly shared sequence variants likely to be a sequencing artifact. Altogether, some 170 TCR beta chains were recorded as cytomegalovirus-associated.

Remarks on this clone: Its antigen is as yet unknown.

PCR used 60 Vbeta primers and 13 Jbeta primers. Methods used by the authors: An analysis performed later counted roughly 79 million unique TCR beta chains (around 10 million of them shared). Sequenced by immunoSEQ multiplex PCR; TCRdb stores in-frame clones only, minus some. That table gives V, J and clone size, and the DNA gave D and trimming. Among some 140,000 clones, around 78% were seen once, and the ten largest hold roughly 1.5%. This sequence joins TRBV10-3 and TRBJ2-7; D is undetermined. Source material: PBMCs. The TCR sequence derives from a woman aged 18-35 years in good health and CMV-seronegative. The CDR3 nucleotides read TGTGCCATCAGTGACTCAGGTAGTGTCTACGAGCAGTACTTC. This sequence encodes CAISDSGSVYEQYF.